This T cell receptor (beta chain) was identified in a study of cytomegalovirus exposure and HLA in healthy donors. This clone was picked up one time. PCR involved 60 Vbeta and 13 Jbeta primers. Some clones are missing from TCRdb's copy, which holds only in-frame ones; the method was immunoSEQ multiplex PCR. The table shows 150,000 to 200,000 clones, with 81% occurring only once. The CDR3 loop spans 15 amino acids. CDR1 is SGHRS, CDR2 YFSETQ, per germline. Deletions cut 2 bases from V and 0 bases from J, with 9 bases between. Sequenced: PBMCs. This TCR derives from a man aged 40-49 years in good health and CMV-seropositive. This chain links TRBV5-1 with TRBJ1-5; D call uncertain. The CDR3 reads CASSLAGVSNQPQHF. CDR3 bases: TGCGCCAGCAGCTTAGCCGGGGTTAGCAATCAGCCCCAGCATTTT.